Listed below are T cell receptor beta chains from one sample, sequenced in a study of T cell changes during pregnancy in multiple sclerosis. TCRdb keeps only in-frame clones here, not all; method: immunoSEQ multiplex PCR. The table shows 100,000 to 150,000 clones, with roughly 92% occurring only once. Sequenced here: peripheral blood, sampled before pregnancy. All receptors come from a female donor with multiple sclerosis, enrolled in a pregnancy study. Each CDR3 is given with its conserved first and last residue. The D gene is left open where the match is weak. Some rows mark clone size as missing; the rest say once, few, many or name a class of expanded clone.

J,length,size,V,D,DNA,CDR3
TRBJ2-1,15,-,TRBV7-3,-,TGTGCCAGCAGCTTAACGTCTGCTATCCTTAATGAGCAGTTCTTC,CASSLTSAILNEQFF
TRBJ2-2,13,-,TRBV6-1,-,TGTGCCAGCAGTCTAGCAAACACCGGGGAGCTGTTTTTT,CASSLANTGELFF
TRBJ2-1,15,-,TRBV27,TRBD2,TGTGCCAGCGCCAAGGGACTAGCGGGGAGAAATGAGCAGTTCTTC,CASAKGLAGRNEQFF
TRBJ1-2,15,-,TRBV7-2,-,TGTGCCAGCAGCTTAGGTACTGGGAGTTCCTTTGGCTACACCTTC,CASSLGTGSSFGYTF
TRBJ2-7,14,-,TRBV18,TRBD1,TGTGCCAGCTCGACGGGACAGGATACCTACGAGCAGTACTTC,CASSTGQDTYEQYF
TRBJ2-2,15,-,TRBV4-1,-,TGCGCCAGCAGCCAACTCGCAGGGCGCACCGGGGAGCTGTTTTTT,CASSQLAGRTGELFF
TRBJ1-6,13,-,TRBV2,-,TGTGCCAGCAGTGAAGCCAGGAATTCACCCCTCCACTTT,CASSEARNSPLHF
TRBJ2-7,17,-,TRBV28,-,TGTGCCAGCAGTCCACTCGACAGGCCCCCCGTGCGCTACGAGCAGTACTTC,CASSPLDRPPVRYEQYF
TRBJ2-7,15,-,TRBV2,TRBD1,TGTGCCAGCAGTGATCGAATCCGACAGGGAGCCGAGCAGTACTTC,CASSDRIRQGAEQYF
TRBJ2-7,12,-,TRBV29-1,-,TGCAGCGTTGAACAGGGTAGCTACGAGCAGTACTTC,CSVEQGSYEQYF
TRBJ1-1,12,few,TRBV6-6,-,TGTGCCACCTCTATCGGTAATGGTGAAGCTTTCTTT,CATSIGNGEAFF
TRBJ1-1,13,-,TRBV30,-,TGTGCCTGGAAGTGGGGGCAAGACACTGAAGCTTTCTTT,CAWKWGQDTEAFF
TRBJ2-1,16,-,TRBV7-9,-,TGTGCCAGCAGCCCCTGGGAGCGGACCGGCCGAGCAGAGCAGTTCTTC,CASSPWERTGRAEQFF
TRBJ1-2,14,-,TRBV7-8,-,TGTGCCAGCAGCTTAACTCGGGACTCCTATGGCTACACCTTC,CASSLTRDSYGYTF
TRBJ2-3,18,-,TRBV2,TRBD2,TGTGCCAGCGGAAGCCCCATTATAGCGGGGGGACGCACAGATACGCAGTATTTT,CASGSPIIAGGRTDTQYF
TRBJ1-3,19,-,TRBV18,-,TGTGCCAGCTCACCACGTCCGCATTCGGGGGTTCGAGGGGGAAACACCATATATTTT,CASSPRPHSGVRGGNTIYF
TRBJ1-2,15,-,TRBV7-2,TRBD1,TGTGCCAGCAGCTCCCCGGACAGGGGGGTTTATGGCTACACCTTC,CASSSPDRGVYGYTF
TRBJ1-1,15,-,TRBV6-1,-,TGTGCCAGCAGCCCCCAAACAGGGATGGGCACTGAAGCTTTCTTT,CASSPQTGMGTEAFF
TRBJ2-2,19,-,TRBV5-5,TRBD1,TGTGCCAGCAGCTATGTAGGAATAATTGGACAGGGGAACACCGGGGAGCTGTTTTTT,CASSYVGIIGQGNTGELFF
TRBJ2-5,16,-,TRBV18,TRBD2,TGTGCCAGCTCACCATCCCTAGCGGGCCCCGCGGAGACCCAGTACTTC,CASSPSLAGPAETQYF
TRBJ1-2,14,-,TRBV5-4,-,TGTGCCAGCAGCTTGGGGGGGCTGTACTATGGCTACACCTTC,CASSLGGLYYGYTF
TRBJ1-4,17,-,TRBV7-6,TRBD1,TGTGCCAGCAGCTTAGCGGGAACCGGGACAGGGGGTGAAAAACTGTTTTTT,CASSLAGTGTGGEKLFF
TRBJ1-1,14,few,TRBV27,TRBD1,TGTGCCAGCAGTCCCGGACAGGGCAACACTGAAGCTTTCTTT,CASSPGQGNTEAFF
TRBJ1-5,15,-,TRBV5-1,-,TGCGCCAGCAGCTTGGCCGGGACTTACAATCAGCCCCAGCATTTT,CASSLAGTYNQPQHF
TRBJ2-5,15,-,TRBV4-1,TRBD1,TGCGCCAGCAGCCAAAGACAGGGGGCAGGGGAGACCCAGTACTTC,CASSQRQGAGETQYF
TRBJ1-5,12,-,TRBV2,-,TGTGCCAGCCGACAAGTCAATCAGCCCCAGCATTTT,CASRQVNQPQHF
TRBJ2-7,13,-,TRBV7-9,-,TGTGCCAGCAGCTTATATCCCGCCTACGAGCAGTACTTC,CASSLYPAYEQYF
TRBJ1-3,13,-,TRBV30,-,TGTGCCTGGAGTGCAGGGGTCGGAAACACCATATATTTT,CAWSAGVGNTIYF
TRBJ2-1,15,once,TRBV5-1,TRBD2,TGCGCCAGCGGTAGGCGGGAGCGGTCCTACAATGAGCAGTTCTTC,CASGRRERSYNEQFF